This record looks at one T cell receptor beta chain sequence and its context. This sample was taken from a study of blood T cell repertoires in COVID-19. Study-level background: T cells, B-cell-depleted T cells, or PBMCs provided the cDNA or gDNA that served as material.

Germline CDR1 and CDR2: SGHTA and FQGNSA. The CDR3 covers 13 residues. V gave up 6 bases and J gave up 9 bases, with 15 bases separating them. Libraries were prepared by immunoSEQ multiplex PCR; TCRdb keeps only in-frame clonotypes and omits some of them. This table holds 71,000 or so clones, roughly nine tenths found once. Sequenced input: peripheral blood. This TCR was sampled from a man at least 80 years old in a cohort sampled during active COVID-19. The chain employs TRBV7-2 and TRBJ2-1; possible D gene TRBD2, 5 bases. CDR3 residues: CASRPTSFPEQFF. The CDR3, as DNA: TGTGCCAGCAGGCCAACTAGTTTCCCTGAGCAGTTCTTC.